The 26 T cell receptor beta chains given below trace back to one sample, sequenced in a study of T cells in women clearing cervical HPV infection. Sequenced by immunoSEQ multiplex PCR; TCRdb stores in-frame clones only, minus some. The sample has under 45,000 clones. Sequenced material: blood buffy coat. These TCRs come from a woman aged 18-70 years with a cervical HPV16 infection that either progressed to CIN3+ or cleared (not recorded which).

Regarding this clone: Read sequence stops 3 residues before the CDR3 end, and the germline J gene provides the missing end. The chain recombines TRBV20-1 with TRBJ1-2; TRBD1 matches at 11 bases. This CDR3 spans 15 amino acids. V was clipped by 5 bases and J by 2 bases; unmatched bases: 7. Germline V CDR1 and CDR2: DFQATT, SNEGSKA (reference sequence). The CDR3 reads CSAHNRDRGNYGYTF. The CDR3 bases that were read are TGCAGTGCTCACAACCGGGACAGGGGGAACTATGGC.

On this clone itself: The read stops 3 residues short of the end of the CDR3; the missing end is completed from the germline J gene. The chain has TRBV2 and TRBJ2-1, with no clear D. V lost 6 bases, J lost 7 bases, and 13 bases lay in between. The CDR3 runs 13 residues. In germline, CDR1 is SNHLY, CDR2 FYNNEI. The DNA read from the CDR3 is TGTGCCAGCAGCGCTTCCTCTAGGAATGAG. It encodes CASSASSRNE. The entire CDR3 protein reads CASSASSRNEQFF.

Comment on this clone: The read terminates 3 residues ahead of where the CDR3 ends, so the germline J gene completes it. V usage is TRBV24-1 and J usage is TRBJ2-2; D gene uncertain. Germline-derived CDR1 and CDR2 are KGHDR and SFDVKD. The CDR3 loop spans 15 amino acids. V was cut by 2 bases and J by 2 bases, with 8 bases left in between. The sequenced CDR3 bases are TGTGCCACCAGTGATTCCCTGCTAAACACCGGGGAG. This gives the protein CATSDSLLNTGE. The full CDR3 protein is CATSDSLLNTGELFF.

Regarding this clone: Read data end 3 residues before the CDR3 end; the end is taken from the germline J gene. The V call is TRBV5-1, the J call TRBJ2-7, with a tentative D call TRBD1 (6 bases). Germline loops: CDR1 SGHRS, CDR2 YFSETQ. This CDR3 region has 14 residues. The V gene lost 0 bases and the J gene lost 0 bases, with 7 bases spanning the gap. The part of the CDR3 DNA that was read is TGCGCCAGCAGCTTGGGGACAGTCTCCTACGAG. It codes for CASSLGTVSYE. The CDR3 in full is CASSLGTVSYEQYF.

About this clone itself: The read terminates 3 residues ahead of where the CDR3 ends, so the germline J gene completes it. The gene calls are TRBV30 and TRBJ1-1; D perhaps matches TRBD1 (6 bases). V lost 8 bases to trimming and J lost 0 bases, with 25 bases between them. Germline V CDR1 and CDR2: GTSNPN, SVGIG (reference sequence). This CDR3 spans 17 amino acids. Partial CDR3 DNA: TGTGCCCAGCGGCGATTGGGCAGGGGAGTTATGAACACTGAA. Protein: CAQRRLGRGVMNTE. The full CDR3 protein is CAQRRLGRGVMNTEAFF.

For this clone: The read ends 3 residues shy of where the CDR3 ends; the end is completed using the germline J gene. This sequence joins TRBV28 and TRBJ2-7, with D uncertain. Germline CDR1 and CDR2: MDHEN and SYDVKM. CDR3 length: 12 amino acids. The germline V and J ends were trimmed by 10 bases and 3 bases, with 13 bases remaining between them. CDR3 protein: CATTAARYEQYF. The CDR3 bases that were read are TGTGCCACCACGGCAGCGCGCTACGAG.

Worth noting for this clone: With the read ending 3 residues before the CDR3 end, the germline J gene is used to fill in that end. The genes are TRBV7-3 and TRBJ2-3; 15 nucleotides align to TRBD2. This CDR3 has 18 residues. Looked up from germline, CDR1 is SGHTA and CDR2 is FQGTGA. Incomplete CDR3 DNA: TGTGCCAGCAGCTTAAGCGGGACTAGCGGGAGGACCACGAACCCG. Translation gives CASSLSGTSGRTTNP. The complete CDR3 sequence is CASSLSGTSGRTTNPQYF. The variable domain in full, completed from reference TRBV7-3 and TRBJ2-3, reads GAGVSQTPSNKVTEKGKYVELRCDPISGHTALYWYRQSLGQGPEFLIYFQGTGAADDSGLPNDRFFAVRPEGSVSTLKIQRTERGDSAVYLCASSLSGTSGRTTNPQYFGPGTRLTVL.

A remark on this clone: The read ends 3 residues before the CDR3 terminus; that terminus is restored from the germline J gene. The V gene is TRBV11-2, the J gene TRBJ2-5; the match to TRBD2 covers 8 bases. The germline V gene has CDR1 SGHAT and CDR2 FQNNGV. V dropped 5 bases and J dropped 4; count of bases not matched to a gene: 6. CDR3 size: 14 residues. CDR3 protein: CASSAAAGAETQYF. CDR3 bases read: TGTGCCAGCAGCGCCGCAGCGGGAGCAGAGACC.

The sequenced part of the CDR3 DNA is TGCAGTGCTCCCGCACGGGGCACAGATACG. This sequence encodes CSAPARGTDT. The whole CDR3 is CSAPARGTDTQYF. The J gene is TRBJ2-3, the V gene TRBV20-1; D not certain. The read finishes 3 residues shy of the CDR3 end, and the germline J gene is used to complete it. The CDR3 covers 13 residues. Germline CDR1 is DFQATT and CDR2 is SNEGSKA (reference sequence). Trimming pared 5 bases from V and 1 base from J, leaving 10 bases between.

Note on this clone: The CDR3 end is not reached by the read, which stops 3 residues before it; the germline J gene fills it in. The chain links TRBV12-3 or TRBV12-4 to TRBJ1-5; TRBD1 agrees at 8 bases. The CDR3 runs 16 residues. The V and J ends lost 5 bases and 2 bases, in that order; junction bases with no gene match: 8. CDR3 residues: CASSPNQGAGNQPQHF. CDR3 DNA, as far as it was read: TGTGCCAGCAGTCCAAATCAGGGGGCAGGCAATCAGCCC.

Turning to this clone: The read finishes 3 residues shy of the CDR3 end, and the germline J gene is used to complete it. The chain couples TRBV20-1 to TRBJ2-7; D is unclear. In germline, CDR1 is DFQATT, CDR2 SNEGSKA (reference sequence). Trimming removed 4 bases at V and 2 bases at J, with 9 bases between. The CDR3 runs 12 residues. The sequenced CDR3 bases are TGCAGTGCTAAATTAGGGCCCTACGAG. Its translation is CSAKLGPYE. The full-length CDR3 reads as CSAKLGPYEQYF.

As to this clone: The CDR3 is cut off 3 residues early in the read; its end comes from the germline J gene. V is TRBV2 and J is TRBJ2-3, with D perhaps TRBD1 (5 bases). The CDR3 has 13 residues. Germline V CDR1 and CDR2: SNHLY, FYNNEI. V lost 8 bases, J lost 6 bases, and 15 bases lay in between. This CDR3 reads CASSGYMTDTQYF. Partial CDR3 DNA: TGTGCCAGCTCAGGGTATATGACCGATACG. Full variable domain (remainder filled in from reference TRBV2 and TRBJ2-3): EPEVTQTPSHQVTQMGQEVILRCVPISNHLYFYWYRQILGQKVEFLVSFYNNEISEKSEIFDDQFSVERPDGSNFTLKIRSTKLEDSAMYFCASSGYMTDTQYFGPGTRLTVL.

As to this clone: The DNA ends 3 residues before the CDR3 does, and the rest of the CDR3 is filled in from the germline J gene. V is TRBV7-9 and J is TRBJ2-7, with TRBD2 matching over 7 bases. Losses at the gene ends were 5 bases for V and 4 bases for J; bases not matched to a gene: 2. CDR3 length: 12 amino acids. Germline-derived CDR1 and CDR2 are SEHNR and FQNEAQ (reference sequence). CDR3: CASSPGGYEQYF. The covered CDR3 bases are TGTGCCAGCAGCCCGGGGGGATACGAG.

In regard to this clone: The read is 3 residues too short to cover the CDR3 end, so that end is filled in from the germline J gene. The chain employs TRBV20-1 and TRBJ1-2; tentative D call: TRBD1 (5 bases). Germline V gene lookup returns CDR1 DFQATT and CDR2 SNEGSKA (reference sequence). CDR3 length equals 15 residues. Here the CDR3 reads CSASGGTSGSYEYTF. The part of the CDR3 DNA that was read is TGCAGTGCTAGTGGAGGGACTAGCGGATCCTACGAG.

As regards this clone: Read coverage stops 3 residues before the CDR3 terminus; the germline J gene supplies the remainder. The J gene is TRBJ2-7, the V gene TRBV20-1, with D maybe TRBD1 (6 bases). The CDR3 has 15 amino acids. Deletions cut 4 bases from V and 2 bases from J, with 18 bases between. Germline CDR1 DFQATT, CDR2 SNEGSKA (reference sequence). Here the CDR3 reads CSATNRDKGTYEQYF. The covered CDR3 bases are TGCAGTGCTACAAACCGGGACAAGGGTACCTACGAG.

A word on this clone: The read halts 3 residues ahead of the CDR3 end, with the missing end drawn from the germline J gene. The V and J genes are TRBV2 and TRBJ2-4; D is possibly TRBD1 (6 bases). The CDR3 totals 13 residues. CDR1 is SNHLY, CDR2 FYNNEI, per germline. The CDR3 loop reads CASLRAGTWGQYF. The CDR3 DNA, read in part, is TGTGCCAGCCTACGGGCAGGGACATGGGGT.

The CDR3 DNA, read in part, is TGTGCCTGGAGTCCTGGACAGGGGACAAATGAG. Translating it yields CAWSPGQGTNE. The complete CDR3 sequence is CAWSPGQGTNEQFF. The V and J genes are TRBV30 and TRBJ2-1, with 9 bases aligning to TRBD1. The read falls 3 residues short of the CDR3 end, and the missing part is taken from the germline J gene. The J segment lost 7 bases and the V segment lost 2 bases, leaving 6 bases of the junction unmatched. The CDR3 is 14 amino acids. Germline loops: CDR1 GTSNPN, CDR2 SVGIG (reference sequence).

CDR3 bases read: TGCGCCAGCAGCCCTCAAGCGGAGGCCCCTGATGAGACC. It codes for CASSPQAEAPDET. In full, the CDR3 reads CASSPQAEAPDETQYF. The genes are TRBV4-1 and TRBJ2-5, with TRBD2 as a possible D gene (5 bases). The read falls 3 residues short of the CDR3 end, and the missing part is taken from the germline J gene. Trimming shortened V by 4 bases and J by 5 bases, and 20 bases separated the two germline ends. This CDR3 contains 16 residues. Per the germline V gene, CDR1 is MGHRA and CDR2 is YSYEKL.

The part of the CDR3 DNA that was read is TGTGCCAGTAGTATGGCAGGGGCGGCTTACGAC. Translation: CASSMAGAAYD. The full CDR3 protein reads CASSMAGAAYDYTF. This sequence joins TRBV19 and TRBJ1-2; tentative D call: TRBD1 (6 bases). Read sequence stops 3 residues before the CDR3 end, and the germline J gene provides the missing end. Germline assignment: CDR1 LNHDA and CDR2 SQIVND (reference sequence). The CDR3 length is 14 residues.

Details on this clone: The CDR3 end lies 3 residues beyond the end of the read and is filled in from the germline J gene. This chain joins TRBV5-1 and TRBJ2-1; D is perhaps TRBD2 (6 bases). In germline, CDR1 is SGHRS, CDR2 YFSETQ. CDR3 size: 14 residues. The germline V and J ends were trimmed by 0 bases and 7 bases, with 11 bases remaining between them. The CDR3 is CASSLAALANEQFF. The covered CDR3 bases are TGCGCCAGCAGCTTGGCCGCACTAGCTAATGAG.

Note on this clone: The read ends 3 residues shy of where the CDR3 ends; the end is completed using the germline J gene. The V call is TRBV6-2 or TRBV6-3, the J call TRBJ1-2; 9 bases agree with TRBD1. Trimming at V came to 3 bases and at J to 6 bases, leaving 5 bases not matched to a gene. The CDR3 contains 14 residues. Germline lookup yields CDR1 MNHEY and CDR2 SVGEGT. CDR3 amino acids: CASSYSTGGNGYTF. The part of the CDR3 DNA that was read is TGTGCCAGCAGTTATAGTACAGGGGGCAATGGC.

A remark on this clone: The read ends 3 residues early relative to the CDR3; the germline J gene fills the gap. The rearrangement joins TRBV7-2 to TRBJ2-6, with D perhaps TRBD1 (5 bases). V lost 5 bases and J lost 3, with 11 bases in between. The CDR3 totals 15 residues. Germline CDR1 and CDR2: SGHTA and FQGNSA. The CDR3 sequence is CASSVAGLGANVLTF. The part of the CDR3 DNA that was read is TGTGCCAGCAGCGTCGCAGGGCTTGGGGCCAACGTC.

A remark on this clone: The read gets to within 3 residues of the CDR3 end, and the germline J gene fills in the rest. V usage is TRBV7-2 and J usage is TRBJ1-1; TRBD1 is a possible D gene (5 bases). Per the germline V gene, CDR1 is SGHTA and CDR2 is FQGNSA. The CDR3 totals 14 residues. The CDR3 is CASSPNLGAGGAFF. CDR3 DNA, as far as it was read: TGTGCCAGCAGCCCAAACCTAGGGGCAGGAGGG. Full variable domain (rest looked up from reference TRBV7-2 and TRBJ1-1): GAGVSQSPSNKVTEKGKDVELRCDPISGHTALYWYRQSLGQGLEFLIYFQGNSAPDKSGLPSDRFSAERTGGSVSTLTIQRTQQEDSAVYLCASSPNLGAGGAFFGQGTRLTVV.

Note on this clone: The sequence runs out 3 residues before the end of the CDR3; the remainder is reconstructed from the germline J gene. The chain couples TRBV7-2 to TRBJ2-3; TRBD1 is a possible D gene (6 bases). The CDR3 has 14 amino acids. Germline V lookup: CDR1 SGHTA, CDR2 FQGNSA. The sequenced CDR3 bases are TGTGCCAGCAGCTACCAACAGGGCAAGGAGACG. Translated, it gives CASSYQQGKET. The CDR3, in full, reads CASSYQQGKETQYF.

As concerns this clone: Read sequence stops 3 residues before the CDR3 end, and the germline J gene provides the missing end. This chain connects TRBV2 to TRBJ2-7, with 12 bases matching TRBD2. The CDR3 consists of 15 residues. Trimming took 6 bases from V and 5 from J; bases not matched to a gene: 8. Germline-derived CDR1 and CDR2 are SNHLY and FYNNEI. CDR3 residues: CASSRLAGASHEQYF. The CDR3 bases that were read are TGTGCCAGCAGCAGACTAGCGGGAGCTTCCCACGAG.

As concerns this clone: The read ends 3 residues before the CDR3 terminus; that terminus is restored from the germline J gene. The J gene is TRBJ2-2, the V gene TRBV12-3 or TRBV12-4, with TRBD1 as a possible D gene (6 bases). The CDR3 contains 13 residues. V gave up 8 bases and J gave up 3 bases, with 10 bases separating them. The sequenced CDR3 bases are TGTGCCAGCGGCTCAGGGGACACCGGGGAG. Translation gives CASGSGDTGE. The whole CDR3 protein reads CASGSGDTGELFF.